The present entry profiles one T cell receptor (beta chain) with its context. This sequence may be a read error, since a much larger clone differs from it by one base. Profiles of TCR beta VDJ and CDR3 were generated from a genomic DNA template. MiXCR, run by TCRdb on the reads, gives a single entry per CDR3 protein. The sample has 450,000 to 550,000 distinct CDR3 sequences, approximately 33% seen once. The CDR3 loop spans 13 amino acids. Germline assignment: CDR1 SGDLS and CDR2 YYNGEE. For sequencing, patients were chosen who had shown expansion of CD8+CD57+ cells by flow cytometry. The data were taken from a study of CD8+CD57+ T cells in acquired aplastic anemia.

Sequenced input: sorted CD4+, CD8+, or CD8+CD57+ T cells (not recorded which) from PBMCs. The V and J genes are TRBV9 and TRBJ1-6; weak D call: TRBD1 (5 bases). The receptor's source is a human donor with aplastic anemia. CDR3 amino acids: CASSQGGNSPFHF. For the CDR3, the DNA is TGTGCCTCCTCCCAGGGAGGTAATTCACCCTTCCACTTT.